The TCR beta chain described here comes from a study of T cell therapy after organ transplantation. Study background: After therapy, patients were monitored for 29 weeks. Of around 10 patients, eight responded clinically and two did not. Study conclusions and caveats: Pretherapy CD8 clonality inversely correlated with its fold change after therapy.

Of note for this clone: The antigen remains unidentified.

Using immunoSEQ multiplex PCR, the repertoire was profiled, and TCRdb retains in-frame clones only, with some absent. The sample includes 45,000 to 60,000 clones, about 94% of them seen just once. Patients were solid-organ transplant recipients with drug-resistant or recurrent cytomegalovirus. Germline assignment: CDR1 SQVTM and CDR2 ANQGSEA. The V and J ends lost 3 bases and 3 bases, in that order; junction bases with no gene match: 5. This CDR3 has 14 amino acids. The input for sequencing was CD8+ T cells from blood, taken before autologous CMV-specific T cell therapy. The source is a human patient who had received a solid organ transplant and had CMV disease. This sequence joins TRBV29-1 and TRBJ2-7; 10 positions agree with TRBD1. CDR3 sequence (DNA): TGCAGCGTTGAGTCGGGGACAGGGGTCTACGAGCAGTACTTC. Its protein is CSVESGTGVYEQYF.